Listed here are 23 T cell receptor beta chains from one sample, sequenced in a study of shared clonotypes between healthy human individuals. The protocol was immunoSEQ multiplex PCR, while the TCRdb copy is restricted to in-frame clones and leaves out a portion. This sample has over 2 million clones; 85% to 95% occur once, and the top ten carry 0.3% to 0.45%. The material sequenced was naive CD4+ T cells from PBMCs. The subset is: CD45RA+ positively selected. The receptor set was obtained from a man between 18 and 35 years old in good health. Some clones in this sample may be carry-over from other donors' samples.

The rearrangement links TRBV6-1 to TRBJ1-2; D is unclear. The V and J ends lost 3 bases and 4 bases respectively, with 6 bases between them. The CDR3 runs to 12 residues. Germline CDR1 MNHNS, CDR2 SASEGT. The CDR3 sequence is CASSDLTYGYTF. In nucleotides, the CDR3 is TGTGCCAGCAGTGACTTGACCTATGGCTACACCTTC.

The gene calls are TRBV1 and TRBJ1-1. TRBV1 is termed a pseudogene. The CDR3 is 14 amino acids. This chain's CDR3 is CTSNLVGIYTEAFF. Here the CDR3 DNA reads TGCACCAGCAACCTAGTTGGAATTTACACTGAAGCTTTCTTT.

The chain has TRBV2 and TRBJ2-2, with D uncertain. Per germline, CDR1 SNHLY and CDR2 FYNNEI. The CDR3 is 16 residues long. V dropped 6 bases and J dropped 5 bases, with 19 bases sitting between them. CDR3 loop: CASRKGSTLGTGELFF. CDR3 nucleotide sequence: TGTGCCAGCAGGAAGGGAAGTACGTTGGGAACCGGGGAGCTGTTTTTT.

J is TRBJ2-7 and V is TRBV9; 9 bases match TRBD2. J was trimmed by 6 bases and V by 0 bases; bases with no gene match: 4. CDR1 and CDR2 from the germline V gene are SGDLS and YYNGEE. The CDR3 consists of 14 residues. The CDR3 region has the DNA TGTGCCAGCAGCGTAGCTAGCGGGATGGGCGAGCAGTACTTC. Its protein product is CASSVASGMGEQYF.

The chain has TRBV10-3 and TRBJ1-5; no clear D gene. Germline loops: CDR1 ENHRY, CDR2 SYGVKD. The V gene lost 0 bases and the J gene lost 10 bases, with 10 bases spanning the gap. The CDR3 has 13 residues. CDR3 region: CAISESSISPQHF. The CDR3 nucleotides read TGTGCCATCAGTGAGTCGTCCATATCACCCCAGCATTTT.

This rearrangement joins TRBV7-9 to TRBJ1-3, with D possibly matching TRBD1 (5 bases). In germline, CDR1 is SEHNR, CDR2 FQNEAQ (reference sequence). Trimming took 7 bases from V and 7 from J, leaving 17 bases between them. The CDR3 length is 14 residues. The CDR3 sequence: CASTGAYIGNTIYF. DNA for the CDR3: TGTGCCAGCACTGGGGCGTATATCGGGAACACCATATATTTT.

CDR3 bases: TGTGCCAGCAGCTTCGACAAGAACACTGAAGCTTTCTTT. This codes for CASSFDKNTEAFF. The chain employs TRBV7-6 and TRBJ1-1; D unclear. CDR1 is SGHVS and CDR2 is FNYEAQ in the germline V gene. The length of the CDR3 is 13 residues. V was cut by 3 bases and J by 1 base, with 6 bases left in between.

The CDR3 loop is CASSGRGGSYNEQFF. Here the CDR3 DNA reads TGTGCCAGCAGTGGCCGGGGGGGGTCCTACAATGAGCAGTTCTTC. This chain joins TRBV25-1 and TRBJ2-1, with TRBD2 matching 8 bases. The germline V gene encodes CDR1 MGHDK and CDR2 SYGVNS. J gave up 1 base and V 4 bases, and 3 bases lay outside the gene matches. The CDR3 sequence is 15 residues long. Combining the CDR3 with reference TRBV25-1 and TRBJ2-1 gives the whole variable domain EADIYQTPRYLVIGTGKKITLECSQTMGHDKMYWYQQDPGMELHLIHYSYGVNSTEKGDLSSESTVSRIRTEHFPLTLESARPSHTSQYLCASSGRGGSYNEQFFGPGTRLTVL.

The chain uses TRBV28 and TRBJ2-5; 9 bases are a match to TRBD1. V trimming: 5 bases; J trimming: 5 bases; junction bases outside the gene matches: 3. The CDR3 consists of 13 residues. CDR1 is MDHEN, CDR2 SYDVKM, per germline. DNA for the CDR3: TGTGCCAGCAGTAGACAGGGGGTTGAGACCCAGTACTTC. As protein: CASSRQGVETQYF.

The chain is built from TRBV5-6 and TRBJ1-2; D might be TRBD1 (5 bases). The germline CDR1 and CDR2 sequences are SGHDT and YYEEEE. V lost 0 bases, J lost 4 bases, and 13 bases lay in between. The CDR3 extends over 15 amino acids. The CDR3 reads CASSLGAGFSYGYTF. The CDR3 nucleotides read TGTGCCAGCAGCTTGGGGGCAGGGTTTAGCTATGGCTACACCTTC.

The V gene is TRBV6-5, the J gene TRBJ2-1; 8 nucleotides align to TRBD1. Germline V lookup: CDR1 MNHEY, CDR2 SVGAGI. Trimming removed 6 bases from V and 15 bases from J; junction bases left unmatched: 10. The CDR3 spans 12 residues. CDR3 bases: TGTGCCAGCAGCCCCGGACAGGGCATTTCGTTCTTC. Protein sequence: CASSPGQGISFF.

The chain employs TRBV7-2 and TRBJ2-5, with 7 positions matching TRBD1. CDR3 length: 14 amino acids. Germline V lookup: CDR1 SGHTA, CDR2 FQGNSA. V lost 5 bases to trimming and J lost 9 bases; unmatched junction nucleotides: 12. Here the CDR3 reads CASSREGAGGSQYF. Written as DNA, the CDR3 is TGTGCCAGCAGCCGAGAAGGGGCAGGGGGATCCCAGTACTTC.

The gene calls are TRBV28 and TRBJ1-1, with D unclear. Germline CDR1 is MDHEN and CDR2 is SYDVKM. The length of the CDR3 is 16 residues. V lost 3 bases to trimming and J lost 5 bases, with 19 bases between them. The CDR3 nucleotides read TGTGCCAGCAGTTTCCGGATGTGGCCCACCGGGACTGAAGCTTTCTTT. It translates to CASSFRMWPTGTEAFF.

The gene calls are TRBV7-9 and TRBJ2-5; TRBD2 agrees at 7 bases. Germline V gene data show CDR1 as SEHNR and CDR2 as FQNEAQ (reference sequence). V trimming: 4 bases; J trimming: 2 bases; junction bases outside the gene matches: 16. This CDR3 spans 18 amino acids. The CDR3 spells CASSSLVRASGYQETQYF. CDR3 DNA: TGTGCCAGCAGCTCCCTGGTTAGGGCTAGCGGATATCAAGAGACCCAGTACTTC.

The CDR3 protein is CASSLKTGLDTQYF. For the CDR3, the DNA is TGTGCCAGCAGCTTGAAGACAGGACTAGATACGCAGTATTTT. J is TRBJ2-3 and V is TRBV11-2; tentative D call: TRBD1 (6 bases). Germline CDR1 SGHAT, CDR2 FQNNGV. CDR3 length equals 14 residues. The V end lost 3 bases, the J end lost 5 bases, and 12 bases lay between the germline ends.

The chain joins TRBV11-2 to TRBJ1-1; 10 nucleotides match TRBD1. With 7 bases clipped from V and 3 bases from J, the junction kept 14 bases outside the gene matches. Germline V gene sequence: CDR1 SGHAT, CDR2 FQNNGV. The CDR3 runs to 17 residues. The CDR3 nucleotides read TGTGCCAGCACCGGAGATGGGACAGGGGTATCGGACACTGAAGCTTTCTTT. Its translation: CASTGDGTGVSDTEAFF.

The chain recombines TRBV28 with TRBJ1-2; D is possibly TRBD1 (5 bases). CDR3 size: 14 residues. The germline CDR1 and CDR2 sequences are MDHEN and SYDVKM. Deletions cut 6 bases from V and 8 bases from J, with 19 bases between. CDR3 sequence (DNA): TGTGCCAGCAGGGAGACGGAGGGGCCTTGGGGCTACACCTTC. This gives the protein CASRETEGPWGYTF.

V gene TRBV28 combines with J gene TRBJ2-1, with TRBD2 as a possible D gene (6 bases). Germline V gene sequence: CDR1 MDHEN, CDR2 SYDVKM. Trimming stripped 6 bases from V and 0 bases from J, with 15 bases between. The CDR3 extends over 16 amino acids. In DNA, the CDR3 is TGTGCCAGCAGATCAAGCGGGCCGAGCTCCTACAATGAGCAGTTCTTC. Translation: CASRSSGPSSYNEQFF.

The chain is built from TRBV25-1 and TRBJ1-1; no reliable D call. This CDR3 region has 15 residues. CDR1 and CDR2 from the germline V gene are MGHDK and SYGVNS. Trimming pared 5 bases from V and 6 bases from J, leaving 19 bases between. The CDR3 is CASSFQRWACPEAFF. The CDR3 DNA sequence: TGTGCCAGCAGTTTCCAGAGGTGGGCGTGCCCTGAAGCTTTCTTT.

The chain carries TRBV7-2 and TRBJ1-3, with 9 bases fitting TRBD1. The V gene end was trimmed by 5 bases and the J gene end by 4 bases; junction bases not matched to a gene: 6. Germline assignment: CDR1 SGHTA and CDR2 FQGNSA. This CDR3 comprises 15 residues. CDR3 region: CASSLRDRAGNTIYF. CDR3 in DNA: TGTGCCAGCAGCCTCCGGGACAGGGCCGGAAACACCATATATTTT.

The V gene is TRBV4-1, the J gene TRBJ1-3, with 7 bases lining up with TRBD1. The CDR3 has 16 amino acids. Germline V CDR1 and CDR2: MGHRA, YSYEKL. V was clipped by 1 base and J by 7 bases; unmatched bases: 10. This chain's CDR3 is CASSQGGGLMTNTIYF. The CDR3 region has the DNA TGCGCCAGCAGCCAAGGAGGGGGCCTAATGACTAACACCATATATTTT.

This clone was seen a single time. J is TRBJ2-1 and V is TRBV5-1, with D perhaps TRBD1 or TRBD2 (5 bases each). This CDR3 is 19 amino acids long. V lost 7 bases and J lost 6, with 32 bases in between. The V gene's germline CDR1 is SGHRS and CDR2 YFSETQ. The CDR3: CASGYFGAILPGLRNEQFF. DNA for the CDR3: TGCGCCAGCGGATACTTCGGGGCGATACTACCGGGGCTCCGCAATGAGCAGTTCTTC.

The chain carries TRBV18 and TRBJ2-2, with a tentative D call TRBD1 (6 bases). V lost 5 bases and J 7 bases, leaving 14 bases between the germline ends. This CDR3 region has 14 residues. The germline V gene encodes CDR1 KGHSH and CDR2 LQKENI. For the CDR3, the DNA is TGTGCCAGCTCAGGGGACAAAGGAGGCGGGGAGCTGTTTTTT. Protein product: CASSGDKGGGELFF.